The 4 T cell receptor beta chains presented below share a single source sample, sequenced in a study of beta chain features in type 1 diabetes. Study-wide results and limits: TCRB CDR3 length was moderately but significantly reduced in all four CD4+ subsets of Type 1 diabetes patients.

These receptors' targets are unknown. The entirety of the isolated RNA underwent reverse transcription, so expressed TCRB transcripts were sequenced. This table comes from immunoSEQ multiplex PCR, and its TCRdb copy is limited to in-frame clones, with some not included. The sample holds approximately 280,000 clones; about 15% are singletons and the top ten take approximately 0.015%. Sequencing used naive CD4+ T cells from blood. These receptors were collected from a man aged 18 to 29 with type 1 diabetes.

The chain uses TRBV29-1 and TRBJ2-7; 10 bases map to TRBD1. V shed 5 bases, J shed 2 bases, and the junction held 6 bases outside the gene matches. The CDR3 length is 14 residues. CDR1 is SQVTM, CDR2 ANQGSEA, per germline. The chain's CDR3 is CSVIRQGAPYEQYF. The CDR3 DNA is TGCAGCGTTATCCGACAGGGGGCCCCCTACGAGCAGTACTTC.

V usage is TRBV5-1 and J usage is TRBJ2-1; D possibly corresponds to TRBD1 (6 bases). The V gene's germline CDR1 is SGHRS and CDR2 YFSETQ. The V end lost 5 bases, the J end lost 2 bases, and 11 bases lay between the germline ends. The CDR3 runs 14 residues. The CDR3 protein is CASSPRDTYNEQFF. CDR3 bases: TGCGCCAGCAGTCCCAGGGACACCTACAATGAGCAGTTCTTC.

The CDR3 sequence is CAWRAGARQPQHF. The CDR3 DNA reads TGTGCCTGGAGGGCAGGGGCCAGGCAGCCCCAGCATTTT. The chain carries TRBV30 and TRBJ1-5, with D possibly matching TRBD1 (6 bases). Germline V gene lookup returns CDR1 GTSNPN and CDR2 SVGIG (reference sequence). V was shortened by 3 bases and J by 7 bases, with 13 bases between the two germline ends. This CDR3 comprises 13 residues.

The CDR3 is CASSLKTGEVEAFF. CDR3 in DNA: TGTGCCAGCAGCTTAAAGACAGGGGAGGTTGAAGCTTTCTTT. The chain is built from TRBV11-3 and TRBJ1-1; 8 bases line up with TRBD1. The germline V gene has CDR1 SGHNT and CDR2 YENEEA. The length of the CDR3 is 14 residues. Germline trimming cut 2 bases from V and 7 bases from J; bases unmatched to any gene: 6.